The 26 T cell receptor beta chains below come from one sample, sequenced in a study of OX40 agonist ivuxolimab in advanced cancers. Receptors were amplified or captured by the immunoSEQ multiplex PCR assay. TCRdb provides this immuneACCESS table in a form limited to in-frame rearrangements. Some clones are lacking; in checked studies, under half of them reflect an unresolved V gene, and why the rest are absent is not known. For this sample the table gives about 75,000 clones, of which around 90% were detected only once. Approximately 1.3% of the sample belongs to the ten largest clones. The specimen comprised CD4+ or CD8+ T cells sorted from blood, sampled in a trial of the OX40 agonist ivuxolimab. These receptors were collected from an adult with an advanced solid tumor such as melanoma, head and neck, liver or kidney cancer.

The chain combines TRBV6-1 with TRBJ1-5; D gene uncertain. CDR1 is MNHNS and CDR2 is SASEGT in the germline V gene. Trimming pared 7 bases from V and 4 bases from J, leaving 11 bases between. The CDR3 length is 13 residues. The CDR3 nucleotides are TGTGCCAGCAATTGGCGTTTGAATCAGCCCCAGCATTTT. It encodes CASNWRLNQPQHF.

The J gene is TRBJ2-7, the V gene TRBV5-4, with D possibly being TRBD1 (5 bases). Looked up from germline, CDR1 is SGHNT and CDR2 is YYREEE (reference sequence). CDR3 length: 14 residues. Trimming pared 1 base from V and 3 bases from J, leaving 11 bases between. The CDR3 DNA is TGTGCCAGCAGCTTGAAGGGGTCTAGCTACGAGCAGTACTTC. It codes for CASSLKGSSYEQYF. The entire variable domain, with the rest obtained from reference TRBV5-4 and TRBJ2-7, is as follows: ETGVTQSPTHLIKTRGQQVTLRCSSQSGHNTVSWYQQALGQGPQFIFQYYREEENGRGNFPPRFSGLQFPNYSSELNVNALELDDSALYLCASSLKGSSYEQYFGPGTRLTVT.

V gene TRBV29-1 combines with J gene TRBJ2-1; 9 bases line up with TRBD1. CDR3 length: 14 residues. V shed 7 bases and J 7 bases; nucleotides not matched to a gene: 11. The germline gives CDR1 SQVTM, CDR2 ANQGSEA. For the CDR3, the DNA is TGCAGCGCCGAAACAGGGGGCGCTTTTAATGAGCAGTTCTTC. This translates into CSAETGGAFNEQFF.

The rearrangement joins TRBV2 to TRBJ1-2; possibly TRBD1 for D (6 bases). From germline, CDR1 is SNHLY and CDR2 FYNNEI. The CDR3 runs to 11 residues. V lost 10 bases and J lost 4, with 10 bases in between. For the CDR3, the DNA is TGTGCCAACGAGGGGGGCTATGGCTACACCTTC. Translation: CANEGGYGYTF.

V is TRBV19 and J is TRBJ2-5; a weak D match, TRBD1 (6 bases). Per germline, CDR1 LNHDA and CDR2 SQIVND (reference sequence). The length of the CDR3 is 14 residues. Between the trimmed V and J ends, which lost 3 bases and 4 bases, there was a span of 12 bases. The CDR3 sequence is CASSIQGTGETQYF. The DNA for the CDR3 is TGTGCCAGTAGTATTCAGGGGACCGGAGAGACCCAGTACTTC.

This clone has only one observation. Sequence at one end of the junction differs from germline and may be a read error. The rearrangement uses TRBV5-6 and TRBJ2-1; the D call may be TRBD1 or TRBD2 (5 bases each). This CDR3 is built from 16 residues. CDR1 is SGHDT and CDR2 is YYEEEE in the germline V gene. The CDR3 reads CASTLGWGPEGNEQFF. Written as DNA, the CDR3 is TGTGCCAGCACCTTGGGTTGGGGACCCGAGGGGAATGAGCAGTTCTTC.

V gene TRBV30 combines with J gene TRBJ2-4; the match to TRBD1 covers 8 bases. The CDR3 covers 15 residues. Trimming at V came to 4 bases and at J to 5 bases, leaving 10 bases not matched to a gene. The germline CDR1 and CDR2 sequences are GTSNPN and SVGIG (reference sequence). The DNA of the CDR3 is TGTGCCTGGAACCTCGGGACAGGAGGCCAAAACATTCAGTACTTC. This encodes CAWNLGTGGQNIQYF.

This chain links TRBV6-6 with TRBJ2-7; tentatively, D is TRBD1 (6 bases). This CDR3 is 11 amino acids long. The germline gives CDR1 MNHNY, CDR2 SVGAGI (reference sequence). The V end was cut by 6 bases, the J end by 6 bases, with 9 bases between. CDR3 nucleotide sequence: TGTGCCAGCAGGTCCAGGGGCGAGCAGTACTTC. Protein sequence: CASRSRGEQYF.

This clone was recorded only once. This chain connects TRBV7-9 to TRBJ1-5; 7 bases fit TRBD1. The V gene's germline CDR1 is SEHNR and CDR2 FQNEAQ (reference sequence). The CDR3 sequence is 14 residues long. The V and J ends lost 5 bases and 4 bases, in that order; junction bases with no gene match: 5. The CDR3: CASSPRQGNQPQHF. Written as DNA, the CDR3 is TGTGCCAGCAGCCCTCGACAGGGAAATCAGCCCCAGCATTTT.

This clone was seen a few times. The gene calls are TRBV11-2 and TRBJ1-2; D is perhaps TRBD1 (6 bases). Germline V lookup: CDR1 SGHAT, CDR2 FQNNGV. The V and J ends lost 0 bases and 2 bases respectively, with 10 bases between them. The CDR3 spans 15 residues. The CDR3 loop reads CASSLDLTGNYGYTF. DNA for the CDR3: TGTGCCAGCAGCTTAGATCTCACAGGGAACTATGGCTACACCTTC.

This chain joins TRBV19 and TRBJ2-3; TRBD1 or TRBD2 may be the D gene (6 bases each). Germline values: CDR1 LNHDA, CDR2 SQIVND (reference sequence). This CDR3 contains 15 residues. V lost 6 bases, J lost 4 bases, and 17 bases lay in between. CDR3 nucleotide sequence: TGTGCCAGTAGGGAGGGGGGTTATGTTTCAGATACGCAGTATTTT. This encodes CASREGGYVSDTQYF. Supplemented by reference TRBV19 and TRBJ2-3, the full variable domain reads DGGITQSPKYLFRKEGQNVTLSCEQNLNHDAMYWYRQDPGQGLRLIYYSQIVNDFQKGDIAEGYSVSREKKESFPLTVTSAQKNPTAFYLCASREGGYVSDTQYFGPGTRLTVL.

The chain combines TRBV5-1 with TRBJ2-7; 12 bases line up with TRBD1. This CDR3 has 20 amino acids. J lost 0 bases, V lost 5 bases, and 18 bases had no gene match. The V gene's germline CDR1 is SGHRS and CDR2 YFSETQ. The CDR3 loop reads CASRPTPGTGGPRSSYEQYF. In nucleotides, the CDR3 is TGCGCCAGCAGGCCTACTCCGGGGACAGGGGGCCCCAGGAGCTCCTACGAGCAGTACTTC. Full variable domain (rest looked up from reference TRBV5-1 and TRBJ2-7): KAGVTQTPRYLIKTRGQQVTLSCSPISGHRSVSWYQQTPGQGLQFLFEYFSETQRNKGNFPGRFSGRQFSNSRSEMNVSTLELGDSALYLCASRPTPGTGGPRSSYEQYFGPGTRLTVT.

V usage is TRBV5-8 and J usage is TRBJ2-3, with 10 bases that match TRBD1. Trimming at V came to 5 bases and at J to 5 bases, leaving 8 bases not matched to a gene. The germline gives CDR1 SGHTS, CDR2 YDEGEE. The CDR3 length is 15 residues. For the CDR3, the DNA is TGTGCCAGCAGTAGCCGACAGGGGGCCGTAGATACGCAGTATTTT. Translation: CASSSRQGAVDTQYF.

J is TRBJ2-3 and V is TRBV5-6, with D tentatively TRBD1 (6 bases). The V end lost 7 bases, the J end lost 2 bases, and 17 bases lay between the germline ends. CDR1 is SGHDT and CDR2 is YYEEEE in the germline V gene. The CDR3 length is 15 residues. The CDR3 is CASHQTGQLTDTQYF. CDR3 in DNA: TGTGCCAGCCATCAAACGGGACAACTCACAGATACGCAGTATTTT. Based on the CDR3 plus reference TRBV5-6 and TRBJ2-3, the full variable domain is DAGVTQSPTHLIKTRGQQVTLRCSPKSGHDTVSWYQQALGQGPQFIFQYYEEEERQRGNFPDRFSGHQFPNYSSELNVNALLLGDSALYLCASHQTGQLTDTQYFGPGTRLTVL.

This clone has only a few counts. This chain links TRBV5-8 with TRBJ1-3; D gene ambiguous. Germline V lookup: CDR1 SGHTS, CDR2 YDEGEE. The CDR3 totals 15 residues. Trimming pared 2 bases from V and 0 bases from J, leaving 9 bases between. In nucleotides, the CDR3 is TGTGCCAGCAGCTTTGCGGCCAGCTCTGGAAACACCATATATTTT. Amino acids: CASSFAASSGNTIYF.

The chain employs TRBV5-4 and TRBJ1-2, with 7 positions matching TRBD1. Trimming removed 3 bases from V and 7 bases from J; junction bases left unmatched: 6. CDR3 length equals 13 residues. CDR1 is SGHNT and CDR2 is YYREEE in the germline V gene (reference sequence). The CDR3 here is CASSSTGIIGYTF. The CDR3, as DNA: TGTGCCAGCAGCTCGACAGGGATTATTGGCTACACCTTC.

The CDR3 DNA reads as TGTGCCAGCAGCGCCCGGACTAGTACATACTACAATGAGCAGTTCTTC. It is translated as CASSARTSTYYNEQFF. The chain links TRBV9 to TRBJ2-1; 7 bases agree with TRBD2. The CDR3 contains 16 residues. Germline assignment: CDR1 SGDLS and CDR2 YYNGEE. The trim removed 3 bases at V and 3 bases at J, leaving 9 bases unmatched.

V and J are TRBV5-3 and TRBJ1-5; D is unclear. TRBV5-3 is noted as an ORF with a role that remains uncertain. This CDR3 has 17 amino acids. The V end lost 3 bases, the J end lost 3 bases, and 19 bases lay between the germline ends. The CDR3 region is CARSSIEVRMLNQPQHF. The CDR3 bases are TGTGCCAGAAGCTCCATCGAGGTCAGAATGCTCAATCAGCCCCAGCATTTT.

The CDR3 bases are TGTGCCAGCAGTGATCTGGCGGGGAGGTCCTACGAGCAGTACTTC. This gives the protein CASSDLAGRSYEQYF. The chain combines TRBV6-1 with TRBJ2-7; maybe TRBD2 (6 bases). Trimming removed 3 bases from V and 1 base from J, with 13 bases in between. The CDR3 has 15 residues. Germline CDR1 reads MNHNS; CDR2 reads SASEGT.

This clone was counted between two and nine times. This chain links TRBV19 with TRBJ1-1, with a possible D match to TRBD1 (5 bases). CDR1 is LNHDA and CDR2 is SQIVND in the germline V gene (reference sequence). This CDR3 comprises 14 residues. V gave up 5 bases and J gave up 5 bases, with 15 bases separating them. The CDR3 DNA reads TGTGCCAGTAGTGCCCCAGGGAGGGTAACTGAAGCTTTCTTT. Its protein product is CASSAPGRVTEAFF.

This rearrangement joins TRBV5-5 to TRBJ2-7; D is unclear. The germline V gene encodes CDR1 SGHKS and CDR2 YYEKEE (reference sequence). This CDR3 spans 15 amino acids. Trimming left V 0 bases short and J 0 bases short, with 10 bases between. CDR3 region: CASSLERVGSYEQYF. CDR3 DNA sequence: TGTGCCAGCAGCTTGGAGAGAGTCGGCTCCTACGAGCAGTACTTC.

This clone has just one count. The V gene is TRBV19, the J gene TRBJ2-3; D ambiguous. The germline CDR1 and CDR2 sequences are LNHDA and SQIVND (reference sequence). The CDR3 spans 16 residues. V was pared by 5 bases and J by 6 bases, with 21 bases between. The CDR3 spells CASSPKGGARVDTQYF. The CDR3 DNA follows: TGTGCCAGTAGTCCGAAGGGCGGCGCCAGAGTTGATACGCAGTATTTT. Combining the CDR3 with reference TRBV19 and TRBJ2-3 gives the whole variable domain DGGITQSPKYLFRKEGQNVTLSCEQNLNHDAMYWYRQDPGQGLRLIYYSQIVNDFQKGDIAEGYSVSREKKESFPLTVTSAQKNPTAFYLCASSPKGGARVDTQYFGPGTRLTVL.

CDR3 residues: CASSVSIEGFGYTF. CDR3 nucleotides: TGTGCCAGCAGCGTAAGCATCGAGGGTTTTGGCTACACCTTC. The gene calls are TRBV9 and TRBJ1-2, with unresolved D. Deletions cut 1 base from V and 7 bases from J, with 14 bases between. From germline, CDR1 is SGDLS and CDR2 YYNGEE. The CDR3 has 14 residues.

The V and J genes are TRBV10-3 and TRBJ2-2; 9 positions agree with TRBD2. CDR1 and CDR2 (germline): ENHRY, SYGVKD. J gave up 7 bases and V 3 bases, and 12 bases lay outside the gene matches. CDR3 length equals 17 residues. CDR3 sequence reads: CAISDPGLAGPVGELFF. CDR3 sequence (DNA): TGTGCCATCAGTGACCCGGGACTAGCAGGTCCCGTCGGGGAGCTGTTTTTT.

The table lists this clone with a few counts. The chain couples TRBV6-1 to TRBJ1-1; TRBD1 is a possible D gene (6 bases). The germline V gene has CDR1 MNHNS and CDR2 SASEGT. V dropped 7 bases and J dropped 10 bases, with 19 bases sitting between them. This CDR3 is built from 13 residues. As DNA, the CDR3 is TGTGCCAGCACTTCAGGGGAGGGGACGAGAGCTTTCTTT. This sequence encodes CASTSGEGTRAFF.

The rearrangement joins TRBV28 to TRBJ1-2, with a possible D match to TRBD1 (5 bases). The V and J ends lost 6 bases and 3 bases respectively, with 5 bases between them. The CDR3 consists of 11 residues. Germline V CDR1 and CDR2: MDHEN, SYDVKM. The CDR3 DNA is TGTGCCAGCAGAGGGGACTATGGCTACACCTTC. Residues: CASRGDYGYTF.